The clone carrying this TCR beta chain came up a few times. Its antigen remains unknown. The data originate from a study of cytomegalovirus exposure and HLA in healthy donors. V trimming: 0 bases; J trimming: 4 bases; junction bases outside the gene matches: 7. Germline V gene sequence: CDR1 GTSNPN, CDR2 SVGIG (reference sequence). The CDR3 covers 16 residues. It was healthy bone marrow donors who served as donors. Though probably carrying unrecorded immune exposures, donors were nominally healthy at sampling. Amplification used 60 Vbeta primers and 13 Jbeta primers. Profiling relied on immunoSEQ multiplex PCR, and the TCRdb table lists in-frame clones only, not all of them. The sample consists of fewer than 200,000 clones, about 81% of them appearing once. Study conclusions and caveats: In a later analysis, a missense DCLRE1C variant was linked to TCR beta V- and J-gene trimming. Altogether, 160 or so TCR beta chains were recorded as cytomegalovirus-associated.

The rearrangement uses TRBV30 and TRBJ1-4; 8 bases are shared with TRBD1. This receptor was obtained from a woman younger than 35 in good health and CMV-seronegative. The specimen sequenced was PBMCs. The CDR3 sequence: CAWSVTQGAGNEKLFF. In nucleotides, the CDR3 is TGTGCCTGGAGTGTAACCCAGGGGGCAGGTAATGAAAAACTGTTTTTT.